The clone carrying this T cell receptor (beta chain) was seen once. The record originates from a study of blood T cell repertoires in COVID-19. Germline CDR1 is MNHEY and CDR2 is SVGAGI. The CDR3 covers 14 residues. V was clipped by 2 bases and J by 9 bases, with 13 bases between them. Using immunoSEQ multiplex PCR, the repertoire was profiled, and TCRdb retains in-frame clones only, with some absent. Counted here are roughly 250,000 clones, more than 65% occurring once; the ten biggest clones make up 4% to 4.5%. The chain employs TRBV6-5 and TRBJ1-4; a weak D match, TRBD1 (5 bases). The clonotype comes from a woman aged 40 to 50 with active or convalescent COVID-19. Material: peripheral blood. The CDR3 here is CASSYDGGIKKLFF. CDR3 sequence (DNA): TGTGCCAGCAGTTACGATGGGGGGATTAAAAAACTGTTTTTT.